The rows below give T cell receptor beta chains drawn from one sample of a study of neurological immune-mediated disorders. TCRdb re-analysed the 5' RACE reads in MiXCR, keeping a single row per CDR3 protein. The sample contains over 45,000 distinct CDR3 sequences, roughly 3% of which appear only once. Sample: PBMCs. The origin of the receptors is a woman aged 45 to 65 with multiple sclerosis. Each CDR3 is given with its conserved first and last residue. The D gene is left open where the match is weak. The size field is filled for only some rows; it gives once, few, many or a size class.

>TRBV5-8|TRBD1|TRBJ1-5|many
TGTGCCAGCAGCGGGAGGGGGCTACTTTTGAATCAGCCCCAGCATTTT
CASSGRGLLLNQPQHF
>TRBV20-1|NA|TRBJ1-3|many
TGCAGTGCTAGAGACCACAGTCGAAACACCATATATTTT
CSARDHSRNTIYF
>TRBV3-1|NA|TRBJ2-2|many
TGTGCCAGCAGCTATAGCGGGAACACCGGGGAGCTGTTTTTT
CASSYSGNTGELFF
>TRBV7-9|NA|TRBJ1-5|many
TGTGCCAGCAGCTTAGATTCCTATAGCAATCAGCCCCAGCATTTT
CASSLDSYSNQPQHF
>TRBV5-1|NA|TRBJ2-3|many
TGCGCCAGCAGACCTGGGACTCAAGCAAGCACAGATACGCAGTATTTT
CASRPGTQASTDTQYF
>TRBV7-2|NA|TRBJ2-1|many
TGTGCCAGCAGCATAACAGGAGACAATGAGCAGTTCTTC
CASSITGDNEQFF
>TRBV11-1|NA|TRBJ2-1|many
TGTGCCAGCAGCTTAGAGGACGCGTACAATGAGCAGTTCTTC
CASSLEDAYNEQFF
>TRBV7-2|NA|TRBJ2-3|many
TGTGCCAGCAGGCTAGAGGTAGCGGAACCCACAGATACGCAGTATTTT
CASRLEVAEPTDTQYF
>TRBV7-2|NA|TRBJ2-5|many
TGTGCCAGCAGCGATCAACAGGGGGGGAGCGAGACCCAGTACTTC
CASSDQQGGSETQYF
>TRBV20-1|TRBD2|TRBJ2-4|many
TGCAGTGCTAGATCGATTAGCGGGGACGCAAACATTCAGTACTTC
CSARSISGDANIQYF
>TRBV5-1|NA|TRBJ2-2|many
TGCGCCAGCAGCTTAGGGGGACGAAACACCGGGGAGCTGTTTTTT
CASSLGGRNTGELFF
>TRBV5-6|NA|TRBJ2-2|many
TGTGCCAGCAGCTTGAGTTTACTGAACACCGGGGAGCTGTTTTTT
CASSLSLLNTGELFF
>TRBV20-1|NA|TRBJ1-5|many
TGCAGTGCTAGAGCAATCCTTCCTGAGGGGGTTAGCAATCAGCCCCAGCATTTT
CSARAILPEGVSNQPQHF
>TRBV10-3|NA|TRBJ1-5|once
TGTGCCATCTCCAAAACGGGGGGGCTCGATCAGCCCCAGAATTTT
CAISKTGGLDQPQNF
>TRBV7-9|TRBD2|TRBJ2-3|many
TGTGCCAGCAGCTTAGCTAGCGGGGGCACAGATACGCAGTATTTT
CASSLASGGTDTQYF
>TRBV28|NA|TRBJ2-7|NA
TGTGACAGCAGCATCGGACGGAGCGAGCAGTACTTC
CDSSIGRSEQYF
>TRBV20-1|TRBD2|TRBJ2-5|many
TGCAGTGCCCCCCCTAGCGGGAGTGACGGGACCCAGTACTTC
CSAPPSGSDGTQYF
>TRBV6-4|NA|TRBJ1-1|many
TGTGCCAGCAGTGACGGTCGGCGACGGGCTTTCTTT
CASSDGRRRAFF
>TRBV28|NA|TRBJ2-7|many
TGTGCCAGCAGTCGGACTGGTCTTTCAGGCTACGAGCAGTACTTC
CASSRTGLSGYEQYF
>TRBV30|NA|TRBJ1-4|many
TGTGCCTGGAGTAAGGAGTTTCGGGAAAAACTGTTTTTT
CAWSKEFREKLFF
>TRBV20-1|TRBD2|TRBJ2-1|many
TGCAGTGCTAGAGTTTTAGCGGGGGGGCTCTCCTACAATGAGCAGTTCTTC
CSARVLAGGLSYNEQFF
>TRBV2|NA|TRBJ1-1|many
TGTGCCAGCGGCAGGGAACCTCCTGAAGCTTTCTTT
CASGREPPEAFF